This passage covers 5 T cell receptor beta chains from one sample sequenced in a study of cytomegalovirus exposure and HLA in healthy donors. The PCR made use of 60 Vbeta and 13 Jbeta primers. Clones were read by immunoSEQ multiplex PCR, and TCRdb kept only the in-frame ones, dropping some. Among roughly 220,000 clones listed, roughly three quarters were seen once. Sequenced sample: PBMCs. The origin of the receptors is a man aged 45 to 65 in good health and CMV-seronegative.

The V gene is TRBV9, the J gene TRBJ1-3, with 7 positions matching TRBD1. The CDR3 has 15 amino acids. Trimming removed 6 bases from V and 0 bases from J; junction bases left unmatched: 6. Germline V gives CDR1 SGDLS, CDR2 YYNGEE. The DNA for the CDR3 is TGTGCCAGCACCCCGGGACAGATCTCTGGAAACACCATATATTTT. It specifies CASTPGQISGNTIYF.

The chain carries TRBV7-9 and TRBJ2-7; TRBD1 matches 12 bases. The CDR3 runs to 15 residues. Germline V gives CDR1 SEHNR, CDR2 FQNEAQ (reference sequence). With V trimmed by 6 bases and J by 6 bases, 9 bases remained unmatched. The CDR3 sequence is CASRPTGTGGGEQYF. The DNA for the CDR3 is TGTGCCAGCAGACCTACCGGGACAGGGGGCGGCGAGCAGTACTTC.

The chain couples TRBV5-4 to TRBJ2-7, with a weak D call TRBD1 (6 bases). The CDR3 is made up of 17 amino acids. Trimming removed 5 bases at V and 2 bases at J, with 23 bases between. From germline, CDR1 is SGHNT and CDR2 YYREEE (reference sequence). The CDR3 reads CASSRSPTSDSTYEQYF. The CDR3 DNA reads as TGTGCCAGCAGTCGATCGCCAACTTCGGACAGCACCTACGAGCAGTACTTC.

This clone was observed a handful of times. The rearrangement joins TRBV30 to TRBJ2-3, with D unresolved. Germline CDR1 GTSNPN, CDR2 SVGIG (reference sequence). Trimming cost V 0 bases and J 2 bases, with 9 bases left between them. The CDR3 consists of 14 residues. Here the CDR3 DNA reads TGTGCCTGGAGTGTACGAGCGAACACAGATACGCAGTATTTT. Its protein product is CAWSVRANTDTQYF.

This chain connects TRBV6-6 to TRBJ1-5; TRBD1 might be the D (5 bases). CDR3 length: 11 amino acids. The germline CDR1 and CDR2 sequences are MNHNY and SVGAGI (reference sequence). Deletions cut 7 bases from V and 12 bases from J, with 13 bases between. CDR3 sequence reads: CASTLQGLQHF. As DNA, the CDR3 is TGTGCCAGCACCCTCCAGGGCCTCCAGCATTTT.